These T cell receptor beta chains were read from a single sample in a study of T cell changes during pregnancy in multiple sclerosis. The protocol was immunoSEQ multiplex PCR, while the TCRdb copy is restricted to in-frame clones and leaves out a portion. This repertoire shows 45,000 to 65,000 clones, roughly 93% found once; its top ten account for roughly 2.6%. The sample in question was CD8+ T cells from peripheral blood mononuclear cells, obtained in the third trimester of pregnancy. The receptors were gathered from a female donor with multiple sclerosis, enrolled in a pregnancy study. Each CDR3 is given with its conserved first and last residue. Fields, in order: D gene, V gene, clone size, J gene, CDR3 DNA, CDR3 protein. The D gene is left open where the match is weak. Rows give clone size only sometimes, using once, few, many, or a class for an expanded clone.

d_gene: NA
v_gene: TRBV5-4
abundance: NA
j_gene: TRBJ1-1
CDR3nt: TGTGCCAGCAGCTATAACAGGTATAATAAGAACACTGAAGCTTTCTTT
CDR3aa: CASSYNRYNKNTEAFF

d_gene: TRBD2
v_gene: TRBV13
abundance: NA
j_gene: TRBJ2-1
CDR3nt: TGTGCCAGCAGCTTAAGGACTAGGGACAATGAGCAGTTCTTC
CDR3aa: CASSLRTRDNEQFF

d_gene: NA
v_gene: TRBV29-1
abundance: NA
j_gene: TRBJ1-3
CDR3nt: TGCAGCGGCCTACAGGGTTCTGGAAACACCATATATTTT
CDR3aa: CSGLQGSGNTIYF

d_gene: NA
v_gene: TRBV6-6
abundance: once
j_gene: TRBJ2-3
CDR3nt: TGTGCCAGCAGTCCCAGGGAAGTGGCAGATACGCAGTATTTT
CDR3aa: CASSPREVADTQYF

d_gene: TRBD1
v_gene: TRBV28
abundance: NA
j_gene: TRBJ2-1
CDR3nt: TGTGCCAGCAGTTCCCTAGAGGGGACAGGCAACAATGAGCAGTTCTTC
CDR3aa: CASSSLEGTGNNEQFF

d_gene: TRBD2
v_gene: TRBV5-4
abundance: NA
j_gene: TRBJ2-3
CDR3nt: TGTGCCAGCAGCGACCTAGCGGGTTCGGGAGATACGCAGTATTTT
CDR3aa: CASSDLAGSGDTQYF

d_gene: NA
v_gene: TRBV6-5
abundance: NA
j_gene: TRBJ2-7
CDR3nt: TGTGCCAGCAGTACGGGGGTCCGGGGCCGATACGAGCAGTACTTC
CDR3aa: CASSTGVRGRYEQYF

d_gene: NA
v_gene: TRBV27
abundance: once
j_gene: TRBJ1-3
CDR3nt: TGTGCCAGCAGTTTATCGGCAGGACTCTCTGGAAACACCATATATTTT
CDR3aa: CASSLSAGLSGNTIYF

d_gene: NA
v_gene: TRBV5-1
abundance: NA
j_gene: TRBJ1-2
CDR3nt: TGCGCCAGCAGCCCGGGAGGTTCGCAGGGTGGCTACACCTTC
CDR3aa: CASSPGGSQGGYTF

d_gene: TRBD1
v_gene: TRBV30
abundance: once
j_gene: TRBJ2-7
CDR3nt: TGTGCCTGGAGTGTGACAGGGTTCAACGAGCAGTACTTC
CDR3aa: CAWSVTGFNEQYF

d_gene: TRBD1
v_gene: TRBV4-1
abundance: few
j_gene: TRBJ2-3
CDR3nt: TGCGCCAGCAGCCATCAGGGGGCAAGCACAGATACGCAGTATTTT
CDR3aa: CASSHQGASTDTQYF

d_gene: TRBD1
v_gene: TRBV27
abundance: NA
j_gene: TRBJ1-5
CDR3nt: TGTGCCAGCGGACAGGGGGCTCATCAGCCCCAGCATTTT
CDR3aa: CASGQGAHQPQHF

d_gene: TRBD2
v_gene: TRBV5-4
abundance: NA
j_gene: TRBJ2-3
CDR3nt: TGTGCCAGCAGCTGGGTGGGTAGCGGGAGTCCTACGCAGTATTTT
CDR3aa: CASSWVGSGSPTQYF

d_gene: TRBD1
v_gene: TRBV5-4
abundance: NA
j_gene: TRBJ2-7
CDR3nt: TGTGCCAGCGGGGACAGGGGGCAGGACGAGCAGTACTTC
CDR3aa: CASGDRGQDEQYF

d_gene: TRBD2
v_gene: TRBV5-1
abundance: NA
j_gene: TRBJ2-7
CDR3nt: TGCGCCAGCAGCCCTGGACTAGCGGGAGGGTATAGCTCCTACGAGCAGTACTTC
CDR3aa: CASSPGLAGGYSSYEQYF

d_gene: TRBD1
v_gene: TRBV28
abundance: NA
j_gene: TRBJ1-2
CDR3nt: TGTGCCAGCGCGCTCCCCTGGACAGGGGGAGCTAACTATGGCTACACCTTC
CDR3aa: CASALPWTGGANYGYTF

d_gene: NA
v_gene: TRBV21-1
abundance: NA
j_gene: TRBJ2-4
CDR3nt: TGTGCCAGCAGCCCAACTAAGACCATTCAGTACTTC
CDR3aa: CASSPTKTIQYF

d_gene: NA
v_gene: TRBV6-6
abundance: NA
j_gene: TRBJ1-4
CDR3nt: TGTGCCAGCAGTTATGTGACGGGGGGGGTTAATGAAAAACTGTTTTTT
CDR3aa: CASSYVTGGVNEKLFF

d_gene: NA
v_gene: TRBV29-1
abundance: NA
j_gene: TRBJ2-7
CDR3nt: TGCAGCGTTCGCGGAGGCCAGACCTACGAGCAGTACTTC
CDR3aa: CSVRGGQTYEQYF

d_gene: TRBD2
v_gene: TRBV6-5
abundance: NA
j_gene: TRBJ2-1
CDR3nt: TGTGCCAGCAGGAAGGGACTAGCCTCCAATGAGCAGTTCTTC
CDR3aa: CASRKGLASNEQFF

d_gene: NA
v_gene: TRBV7-9
abundance: once
j_gene: TRBJ2-7
CDR3nt: TGTGCCAGCAGCTACTTCAGGGGTGGCGGACTCTACGAGCAGTACTTC
CDR3aa: CASSYFRGGGLYEQYF

d_gene: NA
v_gene: TRBV5-1
abundance: NA
j_gene: TRBJ1-1
CDR3nt: TGCGCCAGCAGCCCCTCCGAGGGCGCCACCCTGATGAACACTGAAGCTTTCTTT
CDR3aa: CASSPSEGATLMNTEAFF

d_gene: NA
v_gene: TRBV19
abundance: NA
j_gene: TRBJ2-7
CDR3nt: TGTGCCAGTAGTATGGCCGGGATCTCCTACGAGCAGTACTTC
CDR3aa: CASSMAGISYEQYF

d_gene: TRBD1
v_gene: TRBV2
abundance: NA
j_gene: TRBJ2-2
CDR3nt: TGTGCCAGCAGTGCACAGGGGGCGACCGGGGAGCTGTTTTTT
CDR3aa: CASSAQGATGELFF

d_gene: TRBD2
v_gene: TRBV27
abundance: NA
j_gene: TRBJ2-1
CDR3nt: TGTGCCAGCAGAGCTAGCGGGAGCCCCTACAATGAGCAGTTCTTC
CDR3aa: CASRASGSPYNEQFF

d_gene: TRBD2
v_gene: TRBV10-3
abundance: NA
j_gene: TRBJ2-1
CDR3nt: TGTGCCACCTTAGCGGGAACCACATCCAATGAGCAGTTCTTC
CDR3aa: CATLAGTTSNEQFF

d_gene: NA
v_gene: TRBV29-1
abundance: once
j_gene: TRBJ2-7
CDR3nt: TGCAGCGTAGCCGGGATCGCCTACGAGCAGTACTTC
CDR3aa: CSVAGIAYEQYF